This entry lists 18 T cell receptor beta chains sequenced from one sample in a study of T-cell reconstitution after alpha-beta-depleted transplantation in children (dated by TCRdb to 2016 to 2017). The library was obtained by PCR. Sequencer: Illumina HiSeq 2500. Molecular barcoding was employed in the preparation of TCR libraries, with unique molecular identifiers being used to normalize TCRbeta repertoire quantification. Using fastp at Q25 and MiXCR, TCRdb reprocessed the public reads and kept productive beta chains. Each CDR3 protein appears once, grouped with its most common genes and DNA. This sample gives 100,000 to 120,000 distinct CDR3 sequences in total; around 10% of them show up just once. The leading ten clones occupy 8% of the sample. The sequencing used PBMCs from the stem cell graft donor, collected from the stem cell graft. The receptors were sampled from a human donor who donated a stem cell graft to a child with acute lymphoblastic leukemia.

In this sample, this clonotype turned up many times. The chain joins TRBV27 to TRBJ2-7; weak D call: TRBD2 (7 bases). V was shortened by 2 bases and J by 5 bases, with 13 bases between the two germline ends. Germline CDR1 and CDR2: MNHEY and SMNVEV (reference sequence). The CDR3 consists of 14 residues. The CDR3 spells CASSLGGARNEQYF. The CDR3 nucleotides are TGTGCCAGCAGTTTAGGGGGGGCGCGCAACGAGCAGTACTTC.

This clonotype was detected ten times or more. V is TRBV14 and J is TRBJ2-3, with no clear D. The CDR3 covers 15 residues. V lost 0 bases and J 4 bases, leaving 11 bases between the germline ends. CDR1 is SGHDN, CDR2 FVKESK, per germline. Written as DNA, the CDR3 is TGTGCCAGCAGCCAAGATAGATTCCGGGCAGATACGCAGTATTTT. This encodes CASSQDRFRADTQYF.

This clonotype was detected many times. This rearrangement joins TRBV21-1 to TRBJ2-5; the table calls TRBD1, which could not be checked here. TRBV21-1 is annotated as a pseudogene. The length of the CDR3 is 17 residues. The CDR3 spells CASSKGQGGQGSETQYF. In DNA, the CDR3 is TGTGCCAGCAGCAAAGGCCAAGGGGGACAGGGTTCCGAGACCCAGTACTTC.

This clonotype was seen ten or more times. The chain joins TRBV5-1 to TRBJ2-7; 10 positions match TRBD1. Germline V gene sequence: CDR1 SGHRS, CDR2 YFSETQ. The CDR3 consists of 15 residues. J gave up 5 bases and V 1 base, and 6 bases lay outside the gene matches. The DNA for the CDR3 is TGCGCCAGCAGCTTGCGGGACAGGGGAATGGACGAGCAGTACTTC. Protein: CASSLRDRGMDEQYF.

There are many counts of this clonotype. J is TRBJ1-1 and V is TRBV7-3; possibly TRBD1 for D (6 bases). Germline V gene sequence: CDR1 SGHTA, CDR2 FQGTGA. V dropped 6 bases and J dropped 4 bases, with 15 bases sitting between them. The CDR3 sequence is 14 residues long. CDR3 nucleotide sequence: TGTGCCAGCAGTCTTAGGGGGTTACCCACTGAAGCTTTCTTT. Translation: CASSLRGLPTEAFF.

In its sample, this clonotype was seen many times. V usage is TRBV5-1 and J usage is TRBJ2-2, with TRBD2 matching over 9 bases. The germline V gene has CDR1 SGHRS and CDR2 YFSETQ. The CDR3 length is 16 residues. V gave up 4 bases and J gave up 7 bases; unmatched junction bases: 11. CDR3 residues: CASSPLAGGPGGELFF. The CDR3 DNA reads as TGCGCCAGCAGCCCCCTCGCGGGGGGGCCCGGCGGGGAGCTGTTTTTT.

This clonotype was seen many times. This chain links TRBV20-1 with TRBJ2-7; 8 bases are a match to TRBD2. V was clipped by 8 bases and J by 3 bases; unmatched bases: 3. The germline V gene encodes CDR1 DFQATT and CDR2 SNEGSKA (reference sequence). The CDR3 sequence is 11 residues long. The CDR3 spells CSLAGGYEQYF. The CDR3 DNA sequence: TGCAGTCTAGCGGGCGGCTACGAGCAGTACTTC.

This clonotype was detected a few times. The V and J genes are TRBV11-2 and TRBJ1-2; D is perhaps TRBD1 (6 bases). Germline CDR1 SGHAT, CDR2 FQNNGV. The CDR3 spans 16 residues. With 0 bases removed from V and 1 base from J, the gap between germline ends came to 12 bases. In DNA, the CDR3 is TGTGCCAGCAGCTTAGATTACGGGGGCTATAACTATGGCTACACCTTC. Its translation is CASSLDYGGYNYGYTF.

The chain couples TRBV2 to TRBJ2-2, with D perhaps given as TRBD1 or TRBD2 (5 bases each). CDR1 and CDR2 (germline): SNHLY, FYNNEI. The V gene lost 7 bases and the J gene lost 6 bases, with 6 bases spanning the gap. The CDR3 consists of 11 residues. Here the CDR3 DNA reads TGTGCCAGCATGGGGGCCGGGGAGCTGTTTTTT. This encodes CASMGAGELFF.

In this sample, this clonotype turned up many times. Written as DNA, the CDR3 is TGTGCCAGCAGCCAAGAGGGCGGCAGGGCCACCTACGAGCAGTACTTC. Its protein is CASSQEGGRATYEQYF. The chain uses TRBV14 and TRBJ2-7, with D tentatively TRBD1 (5 bases). The CDR3 runs 16 residues. The ends were cut back, 0 bases at V and 2 bases at J, with 14 bases in the middle. Germline loops: CDR1 SGHDN, CDR2 FVKESK.

This clonotype was detected ten times or more. V gene TRBV20-1 combines with J gene TRBJ1-1; D is possibly TRBD1 (6 bases). The germline CDR1 and CDR2 sequences are DFQATT and SNEGSKA (reference sequence). Trimming removed 5 bases at V and 2 bases at J, with 18 bases between. The CDR3 spans 15 residues. CDR3 nucleotide sequence: TGCAGTGCTCTCCCGACAGGCAACCTAAACACTGAAGCTTTCTTT. It yields the protein CSALPTGNLNTEAFF.

The rearrangement links TRBV6-5 to TRBJ2-7; 8 bases line up with TRBD2. V lost 2 bases and J lost 0; bases outside the gene matches: 3. This CDR3 is 15 amino acids long. Germline CDR1 is MNHEY and CDR2 is SVGAGI. The CDR3 bases are TGTGCCAGCAGTTACGAGCGGGGGAGCTCCTACGAGCAGTACTTC. Amino acids: CASSYERGSSYEQYF.

This clonotype was picked up many times. The rearrangement joins TRBV12-3 or TRBV12-4 to TRBJ2-1; D uncertain. Trimming shortened V by 3 bases and J by 15 bases, and 12 bases separated the two germline ends. CDR3 length: 11 amino acids. CDR3 region: CASSFGLTGFF. CDR3 nucleotides: TGTGCCAGCAGTTTCGGCCTGACGGGGTTCTTC.

V is TRBV11-3 and J is TRBJ2-1; TRBD2 aligns across 12 bases. Germline loops: CDR1 SGHNT, CDR2 YENEEA. This CDR3 region has 16 residues. V dropped 5 bases and J dropped 7; count of bases not matched to a gene: 9. This chain's CDR3 is CASSQGGGTSGNEQFF. In nucleotides, the CDR3 is TGTGCCAGCAGCCAAGGAGGAGGGACTAGCGGGAATGAGCAGTTCTTC.

This clonotype was seen ten or more times. The V gene is TRBV7-2, the J gene TRBJ1-4, with 8 positions matching TRBD1. With V trimmed by 5 bases and J by 4 bases, 6 bases remained unmatched. The CDR3 sequence is 15 residues long. Per the germline V gene, CDR1 is SGHTA and CDR2 is FQGNSA. The CDR3 loop is CASSPITGGNEKLFF. For the CDR3, the DNA is TGTGCCAGCAGCCCCATAACAGGGGGTAATGAAAAACTGTTTTTT.

This clonotype occurred many times. The V and J genes are TRBV5-5 and TRBJ2-7; maybe TRBD2 (6 bases). CDR1 and CDR2 from the germline V gene are SGHKS and YYEKEE (reference sequence). This CDR3 region has 17 residues. V dropped 2 bases and J dropped 0 bases, with 18 bases sitting between them. CDR3 amino acids: CASSFLTVAGLSYEQYF. CDR3 bases: TGTGCCAGCAGCTTTCTTACGGTCGCGGGACTCTCCTACGAGCAGTACTTC.

This clonotype was counted a few times. The V gene is TRBV7-6, the J gene TRBJ2-5; TRBD2 aligns across 9 bases. This CDR3 spans 15 amino acids. In germline, CDR1 is SGHVS, CDR2 FNYEAQ. V shed 5 bases, J shed 7 bases, and the junction held 11 bases outside the gene matches. Written as DNA, the CDR3 is TGTGCCAGCAGCCCGAGCGGGGGGTTTGGAGGGACCCAGTACTTC. It translates to CASSPSGGFGGTQYF.

A few counts support this clonotype. The J gene is TRBJ2-3, the V gene TRBV20-1, with 10 bases identical to TRBD2. CDR3 size: 15 residues. V was clipped by 6 bases and J by 4 bases; unmatched bases: 10. Per the germline V gene, CDR1 is DFQATT and CDR2 is SNEGSKA (reference sequence). The CDR3 sequence: CSAYSASGGPDTQYF. The CDR3 bases are TGCAGTGCCTACTCCGCTAGCGGGGGTCCAGATACGCAGTATTTT.